This T cell receptor beta chain stems from a study of cytomegalovirus exposure and HLA in healthy donors. At the level of the study: The study placed around 80% of its 398 genotyped donors in the Caucasian-associated ancestry cluster.

Deletions cut 5 bases from V and 7 bases from J, with 14 bases between. The CDR3 has 13 residues. Germline CDR1 SEHNR, CDR2 FQNEAQ (reference sequence). In regard to this clone: The antigen is not known.

Findings and limits, study-wide: Earlier analysis found most TCR beta V segments productive about 87% or about 30% of the time.

Primers included in the PCR were 60 Vbeta and 13 Jbeta primers. Profiling relied on immunoSEQ multiplex PCR, and the TCRdb table lists in-frame clones only, not all of them. The data contain some 70,000 clones, around 78% of them seen just once; the ten biggest clones take up 7.8%. This TCR was sampled from a man between 18 and 29 years old in good health and CMV-seropositive. The rearrangement joins TRBV7-9 to TRBJ1-1; maybe TRBD1 (5 bases). The sequencing input was PBMCs. The CDR3 coding sequence is TGTGCCAGCAGCCCGATCGGGACTTTTGAAGCTTTCTTT. It yields the protein CASSPIGTFEAFF.